This T cell receptor beta chain was recovered during a study of quantifying T cell responses using KT2 cells. Whole-study context: cDNA was made from DNase-treated RNA using alpha and beta constant primers. Regarding the study as a whole: KT2 sequences were detected down to about one KT2 cell per 100,000 PBMC.

V shed 0 bases, J shed 1 base, and the junction held 5 bases outside the gene matches. Germline CDR1 is SGDLS and CDR2 is YYNGEE. This CDR3 is 16 amino acids long. An oligo carrying a UMI was ligated to the cDNA 3' end. The first PCR ran about 4 cycles with an equimolar RC1.1 and RC1.2 beta primer mix. TCRdb processed the UMI-ligation and nested PCR reads anew with MiXCR; each CDR3 protein has one entry. The table has more than 55,000 distinct CDR3 sequences, around 12% seen once. Known numbers of the T cell clone KT2 were added to PBMC. Different KT2-to-PBMC ratios were created with a constant PBMC count. This clonotype was found a few times. The antigen is not known.

Sequenced input: PBMCs spiked with cells of the T cell clone KT2. This sequence originates from a human donor. The chain is built from TRBV9 and TRBJ1-1; 8 bases agree with TRBD1. This CDR3 is CASSVGIGTGNTEAFF. DNA of the CDR3: TGTGCCAGCAGCGTAGGGATTGGGACAGGGAACACTGAAGCTTTCTTT.